Listed here are 10 T cell receptor beta chains from one sample, sequenced in a study of blood T cell repertoires in COVID-19. Profiling relied on immunoSEQ multiplex PCR, and the TCRdb table lists in-frame clones only, not all of them. The sample contains 430,000 or so clones, 88% of which appear only once. The sequencing sample was made of PBMCs or T cells enriched from blood (not recorded which). Every receptor here comes from a woman aged 40 to 50 who had recovered from COVID-19.

This rearrangement joins TRBV15 to TRBJ1-5; no reliable D call. The germline CDR1 and CDR2 sequences are LNHNV and YYDKDF (reference sequence). Trimming removed 0 bases from V and 1 base from J, with 10 bases in between. The CDR3 extends over 16 amino acids. The DNA for the CDR3 is TGTGCCACCAGCAGAGATCGGTTCCCAAGCAATCAGCCCCAGCATTTT. It specifies CATSRDRFPSNQPQHF.

CDR3 nucleotides: TGTGCCAGCAGCTTAGGCGGGACAGGGATTGAAAAACTGTTTTTT. Translation: CASSLGGTGIEKLFF. The chain combines TRBV7-9 with TRBJ1-4; 9 positions agree with TRBD1. The V gene's germline CDR1 is SEHNR and CDR2 FQNEAQ (reference sequence). The CDR3 is made up of 15 amino acids. V lost 1 base to trimming and J lost 7 bases; unmatched junction nucleotides: 4.

The V and J genes are TRBV4-3 and TRBJ2-3; D gene ambiguous. The V end was cut by 7 bases, the J end by 2 bases, with 16 bases between. This CDR3 region has 15 residues. From germline, CDR1 is LGHNA and CDR2 YSLEER. The CDR3 reads CASTSHYQNTDTQYF. CDR3 DNA: TGCGCCAGCACCTCCCATTACCAGAACACAGATACGCAGTATTTT.

The chain uses TRBV30 and TRBJ1-1; D is possibly TRBD1 (5 bases). V was shortened by 4 bases and J by 1 base, with 10 bases between the two germline ends. Germline values: CDR1 GTSNPN, CDR2 SVGIG (reference sequence). CDR3 size: 13 residues. CDR3 in amino acids: CAWNTQGNTEAFF. The CDR3 DNA sequence: TGTGCCTGGAATACTCAGGGGAACACTGAAGCTTTCTTT.

This clone has more than one count but fewer than ten. The chain couples TRBV11-2 to TRBJ1-1; D remains unclear. Germline loops: CDR1 SGHAT, CDR2 FQNNGV. The V end was cut by 2 bases, the J end by 3 bases, with 13 bases between. The CDR3 length is 15 residues. In nucleotides, the CDR3 is TGTGCCAGCAGCTTATTTGAGGAGAAGTACACTGAAGCTTTCTTT. Protein sequence: CASSLFEEKYTEAFF.

CDR3 coding DNA: TGCGCCAGCAGTTCCACCTACGAGCAGTACTTC. As protein: CASSSTYEQYF. V is TRBV10-1 and J is TRBJ2-7; no definite D call. Germline lookup yields CDR1 WNHNN and CDR2 SYGVQD (reference sequence). The CDR3 sequence is 11 residues long. Deletions cut 5 bases from V and 2 bases from J, with 4 bases between.

The V and J genes are TRBV4-3 and TRBJ1-6; TRBD1 aligns across 9 bases. With V trimmed by 0 bases and J by 0 bases, 9 bases remained unmatched. The CDR3 spans 20 residues. Germline lookup yields CDR1 LGHNA and CDR2 YSLEER. Here the CDR3 reads CASSQEVGTGPSSYNSPLHF. The CDR3 DNA reads as TGCGCCAGCAGCCAAGAAGTGGGGACAGGGCCGAGCTCCTATAATTCACCCCTCCACTTT.

The rearrangement uses TRBV4-2 and TRBJ1-2, with D perhaps TRBD1 (6 bases). Trimming shortened V by 0 bases and J by 8 bases, and 16 bases separated the two germline ends. CDR3 length: 15 residues. Germline values: CDR1 LGHNA, CDR2 YNFKEQ. The CDR3 bases are TGTGCCAGCAGCCAAGATACGGGACACCCCCCAGGCTACACCTTC. Translation gives CASSQDTGHPPGYTF.

This chain uses TRBV15 with TRBJ1-2; unclear D gene. With 0 bases removed from V and 6 bases from J, the gap between germline ends came to 11 bases. The V gene's germline CDR1 is LNHNV and CDR2 YYDKDF (reference sequence). CDR3 length equals 14 residues. This chain's CDR3 is CATSRELSGNGYTF. The DNA of the CDR3 is TGTGCCACCAGCAGAGAATTGTCCGGGAATGGCTACACCTTC.

The rearrangement links TRBV4-1 to TRBJ2-1; 9 bases line up with TRBD1. V was clipped by 4 bases and J by 7 bases; unmatched bases: 5. Germline V CDR1 and CDR2: MGHRA, YSYEKL. This CDR3 comprises 14 residues. Here the CDR3 reads CASSPRDRANEQFF. The CDR3 bases are TGCGCCAGCAGCCCAAGGGACAGGGCAAATGAGCAGTTCTTC.